This T cell receptor (beta chain) was found in a study of OX40 agonist ivuxolimab in advanced cancers. As for the study in general: Partial responses occurred in three patients (one hepatocellular carcinoma, two cutaneous melanoma).

The data were produced by immunoSEQ multiplex PCR, yet TCRdb's version contains in-frame clones alone and is incomplete. The sample shows about 83,000 clones, 70% to 85% of them seen only once. CDR1 is MGHDK, CDR2 SYGVNS, per germline. V was shortened by 5 bases and J by 6 bases, with 11 bases between the two germline ends. The CDR3 has 13 amino acids. On this clone itself: Its antigen is undetermined.

General study points: Some of the lowest clonal expansion was seen in partial responders at 0.1-3.0 mg/kg. The authors did not determine the antigen specificity of the expanded peripheral T cells. Mean expanded clone counts were higher in CD8+ than CD4+ T cells.

This sequence originates from an adult with an advanced solid tumor such as melanoma, head and neck, liver or kidney cancer. Sequenced material: CD4+ or CD8+ T cells sorted from blood, taken in a trial of the OX40 agonist ivuxolimab. This rearrangement joins TRBV25-1 to TRBJ1-5, with D possibly being TRBD1 (6 bases). Written as DNA, the CDR3 is TGTGCCAGCAGTCCGGGGGGCTCTCAGCCCCAGCATTTT. This sequence encodes CASSPGGSQPQHF. Looking up the rest from reference TRBV25-1 and TRBJ1-5 gives the full variable domain: EADIYQTPRYLVIGTGKKITLECSQTMGHDKMYWYQQDPGMELHLIHYSYGVNSTEKGDLSSESTVSRIRTEHFPLTLESARPSHTSQYLCASSPGGSQPQHFGDGTRLSIL.